This entry features one TCR beta chain sequence. The authors ran the assay at deep level. Repertoires were generated with immunoSEQ multiplex PCR, while TCRdb's copy carries only in-frame clones and drops some. The data hold 780,000 or so clones, with around 77% observed a single time. This entry is derived from a study of shared clonotypes between healthy human individuals. For the study at large: The donors, two women and a few men, were aged 18 to 49. CD8 memory received one plate per donor, CD8 naive two, CD4 memory three and CD4 naive three.

CDR3 length: 16 amino acids. The V end lost 2 bases, the J end lost 5 bases, and 15 bases lay between the germline ends. CDR1 is LNHDA and CDR2 is SQIVND in the germline V gene (reference sequence). A split of CD4+ cells into CD45RA+ naive and CD45RA-negative memory subsets was performed. The chain is built from TRBV19 and TRBJ2-2, with D perhaps matching TRBD2 (6 bases). Specimen: memory CD4+ T cells sorted from blood. Subset specified: CD45RA-negative fraction. This receptor was taken from a woman aged 25 to 45 in good health. The CDR3 protein is CASSITSWVLTGELFF. The CDR3 coding sequence is TGTGCCAGTAGTATAACTAGCTGGGTTTTGACCGGGGAGCTGTTTTTT.